The 12 T cell receptor beta chains below were found in one sample sequenced in a study of Graves' ophthalmopathy and Graves' hyperthyroidism. RNA transcripts yielded amplified TCR beta CDR3 regions. The workflow started with a first-round RT-PCR run with HTBI primers and then moved on to a second-round multiplex PCR. TCRdb passed the multiplex PCR reads through MiXCR, listing each CDR3 protein once. The table records around 600,000 distinct CDR3 sequences, roughly 39% of them present only once. The sample was peripheral blood. Every receptor here comes from an adult man with Graves' ophthalmopathy.

This clonotype was seen many times. The chain carries TRBV5-1 and TRBJ2-2; no clear D gene. Germline CDR1 and CDR2: SGHRS and YFSETQ. The CDR3 contains 16 residues. V was trimmed by 0 bases and J by 0 bases, leaving 9 bases between them. CDR3 DNA sequence: TGCGCCAGCAGCTTGGTTCAGATCGCGAACACCGGGGAGCTGTTTTTT. The encoded protein is CASSLVQIANTGELFF.

This clonotype turned up a few times. The CDR3 loop is CASSILAGGSYEQYF. In DNA form, the CDR3 reads TGTGCCAGTAGTATACTAGCGGGGGGTTCCTACGAGCAGTACTTC. V is TRBV19 and J is TRBJ2-7, with 11 bases lining up with TRBD2. Germline V CDR1 and CDR2: LNHDA, SQIVND (reference sequence). J was trimmed by 1 base and V by 2 bases; bases with no gene match: 1. CDR3 length: 15 amino acids.

This clonotype was counted only a few times. The chain has TRBV20-1 and TRBJ2-7, with D maybe TRBD1 (6 bases). V dropped 3 bases and J dropped 3 bases, with 12 bases sitting between them. The CDR3 has 13 amino acids. CDR1 is DFQATT, CDR2 SNEGSKA, per germline (reference sequence). Here the CDR3 DNA reads TGCAGTGCTAGGCCGACAGGCGGCTACGAGCAGTACTTC. Translating gives CSARPTGGYEQYF.

This clonotype turned up a few times. The gene calls are TRBV2 and TRBJ1-1; the D is unclear. The CDR3 is made up of 13 amino acids. Germline V gives CDR1 SNHLY, CDR2 FYNNEI. V lost 5 bases to trimming and J lost 8 bases, with 15 bases between them. This chain's CDR3 is CASSSYATSEAFF. For the CDR3, the DNA is TGTGCCAGCAGTTCATACGCGACCTCCGAAGCTTTCTTT. The full variable domain, rest sourced from reference TRBV2 and TRBJ1-1, is EPEVTQTPSHQVTQMGQEVILRCVPISNHLYFYWYRQILGQKVEFLVSFYNNEISEKSEIFDDQFSVERPDGSNFTLKIRSTKLEDSAMYFCASSSYATSEAFFGQGTRLTVV.

This clonotype has only one observation. The chain is built from TRBV11-3 and TRBJ2-7; TRBD2 is a possible D gene (5 bases). V lost 5 bases and J 9 bases, leaving 8 bases between the germline ends. The germline V gene encodes CDR1 SGHNT and CDR2 YENEEA. This CDR3 is built from 10 residues. The CDR3 loop reads CASSPSGQYF. For the CDR3, the DNA is TGTGCCAGCAGCCCCAGCGGGCAGTACTTC. Supplemented by reference TRBV11-3 and TRBJ2-7, the full variable domain reads EAGVVQSPRYKIIEKKQPVAFWCNPISGHNTLYWYLQNLGQGPELLIRYENEEAVDDSQLPKDRFSAERLKGVDSTLKIQPAELGDSAVYLCASSPSGQYFGPGTRLTVT.

The gene calls are TRBV6-1 and TRBJ1-4; D not resolved. The CDR3 sequence is 15 residues long. Germline assignment: CDR1 MNHNS and CDR2 SASEGT. V lost 6 bases to trimming and J lost 8 bases, with 19 bases between them. CDR3 nucleotide sequence: TGTGCCAGCAGGGCTAATTGGGGTTGGCCCGAAAAACTGTTTTTT. This sequence encodes CASRANWGWPEKLFF.

The V gene is TRBV24-1, the J gene TRBJ2-5; D uncertain. V lost 5 bases and J lost 7, with 10 bases in between. Per germline, CDR1 KGHDR and CDR2 SFDVKD. The CDR3 contains 12 residues. CDR3 sequence: CATSGSSGTQYF. In DNA, the CDR3 is TGTGCCACCAGTGGTTCTTCCGGGACCCAGTACTTC.

This clonotype was seen ten or more times. The chain joins TRBV6-6 to TRBJ1-2; TRBD1 might be the D (6 bases). V lost 2 bases and J lost 6, with 19 bases in between. The CDR3 runs to 16 residues. The V gene's germline CDR1 is MNHNY and CDR2 SVGAGI (reference sequence). CDR3 nucleotide sequence: TGTGCCAGCAGTTACGTGCCCCTTCGGACAGACGATGGCTACACCTTC. As protein: CASSYVPLRTDDGYTF.

With regard to this clonotype: A much larger clone sits a single nucleotide away, making a read error possible. The chain joins TRBV2 to TRBJ1-2; D is unclear. Trimming removed 9 bases at V and 4 bases at J, with 18 bases between. Germline V lookup: CDR1 SNHLY, CDR2 FYNNEI. CDR3 length: 14 amino acids. CDR3 sequence reads: CASLHSQVLYGYTF. In nucleotides, the CDR3 is TGTGCCAGTTTACACAGTCAGGTTCTCTATGGCTACACCTTC.

This clonotype was seen ten or more times. V usage is TRBV19 and J usage is TRBJ2-7, with D perhaps matching TRBD1 (5 bases). Trimming took off 5 bases at V and 0 bases at J, with 11 bases between the two ends. Germline-derived CDR1 and CDR2 are LNHDA and SQIVND (reference sequence). The CDR3 contains 14 residues. This CDR3 reads CASSLIDSSYEQYF. The CDR3 DNA reads TGTGCCAGTAGTTTGATCGACAGCTCCTACGAGCAGTACTTC.

A single count supports this clonotype. This rearrangement joins TRBV2 to TRBJ1-4, with D tentatively TRBD1 (5 bases). Per the germline V gene, CDR1 is SNHLY and CDR2 is FYNNEI. CDR3 length: 13 residues. The V end lost 8 bases, the J end lost 7 bases, and 14 bases lay between the germline ends. CDR3 residues: CASATRAGEKLFF. The CDR3 DNA reads TGTGCCAGCGCAACCAGGGCGGGTGAAAAACTGTTTTTT.

This clonotype appeared a few times. The V call is TRBV18, the J call TRBJ1-2; D remains unclear. This CDR3 is 14 amino acids long. Trimming took off 0 bases at V and 2 bases at J, with 7 bases between the two ends. Germline CDR1 and CDR2: KGHSH and LQKENI. The CDR3 DNA is TGTGCCAGCTCACCACCGGTGGGAAACTATGGCTACACCTTC. Its protein product is CASSPPVGNYGYTF. Full variable domain (outside the CDR3, taken from reference TRBV18 and TRBJ1-2): NAGVMQNPRHLVRRRGQEARLRCSPMKGHSHVYWYRQLPEEGLKFMVYLQKENIIDESGMPKERFSAEFPKEGPSILRIQQVVRGDSAAYFCASSPPVGNYGYTFGSGTRLTVV.